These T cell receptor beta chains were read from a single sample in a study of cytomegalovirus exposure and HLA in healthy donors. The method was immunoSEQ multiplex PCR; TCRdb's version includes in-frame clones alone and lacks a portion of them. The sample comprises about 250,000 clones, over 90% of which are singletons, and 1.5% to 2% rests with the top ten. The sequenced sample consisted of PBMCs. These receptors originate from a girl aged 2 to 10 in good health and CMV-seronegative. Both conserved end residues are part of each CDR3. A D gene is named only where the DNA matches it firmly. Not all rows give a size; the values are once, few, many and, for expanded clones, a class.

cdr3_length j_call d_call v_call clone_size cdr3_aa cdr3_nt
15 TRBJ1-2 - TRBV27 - CASRQLGQTNYGYTF TGTGCCAGCAGACAGCTCGGACAGACTAACTATGGCTACACCTTC
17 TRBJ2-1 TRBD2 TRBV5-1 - CASSPPGLAGGRNEQFF TGCGCCAGCAGCCCGCCGGGACTAGCGGGGGGCCGAAATGAGCAGTTCTTC
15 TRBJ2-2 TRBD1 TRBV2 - CASRTTGATTGELFF TGTGCCAGCAGGACGACAGGGGCAACCACCGGGGAGCTGTTTTTT
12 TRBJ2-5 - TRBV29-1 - CSVAREKETQYF TGCAGCGTTGCCCGGGAGAAGGAGACCCAGTACTTC
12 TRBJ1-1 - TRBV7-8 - CASSSGTVEAFF TGTGCCAGCAGTAGTGGGACTGTGGAAGCTTTCTTT
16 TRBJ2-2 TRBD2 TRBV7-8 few CASSLARGGLSGELFF TGTGCCAGCAGCTTAGCGCGGGGGGGCCTATCCGGGGAGCTGTTTTTT
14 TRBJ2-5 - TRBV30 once CAWSGGQPVETQYF TGTGCCTGGAGTGGCGGACAGCCAGTTGAGACCCAGTACTTC
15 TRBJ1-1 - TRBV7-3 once CASSPSRAMNTEAFF TGTGCCAGCAGCCCCTCCAGGGCAATGAACACTGAAGCTTTCTTT
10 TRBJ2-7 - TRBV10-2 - CASGQGEQYF TGCGCCAGCGGCCAGGGGGAGCAGTACTTC
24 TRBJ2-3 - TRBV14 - CASSHPTRRIRTAERILSTDTQYF TGTGCCAGCAGCCACCCAACCCGCCGAATTCGAACCGCCGAACGGATACTAAGCACAGATACGCAGTATTTT
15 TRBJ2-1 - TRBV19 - CASSDTTTSSDEQFF TGTGCCAGTAGTGACACTACCACTAGTTCGGATGAGCAGTTCTTC
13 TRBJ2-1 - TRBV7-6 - CASSLRDFYEQFF TGTGCCAGCAGCCTCCGGGACTTTTATGAGCAGTTCTTC
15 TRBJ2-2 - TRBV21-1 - CASSDRGQSTGELFF TGTGCCAGCAGCGACCGGGGACAGAGCACCGGGGAGCTGTTTTTT
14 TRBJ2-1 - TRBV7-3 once CASSLSLASGEQFF TGTGCCAGCAGCTTGAGTCTAGCGTCGGGTGAGCAGTTCTTC
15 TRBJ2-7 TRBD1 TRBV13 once CASSHDRVPLREQYF TGTGCCAGCAGCCACGACAGGGTGCCTCTACGAGAGCAGTACTTC
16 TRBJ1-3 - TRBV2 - CASSEVALNSGNTIYF TGTGCCAGCAGTGAAGTCGCACTCAACTCTGGAAACACCATATATTTT
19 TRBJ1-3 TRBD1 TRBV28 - CASSSPDPRTGLSGNTIYF TGTGCCAGCAGTTCCCCCGACCCTCGGACAGGGTTAAGTGGAAACACCATATATTTT
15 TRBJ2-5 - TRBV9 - CASSQTAGNGETQYF TGTGCCAGCAGCCAAACGGCGGGGAATGGAGAGACCCAGTACTTC
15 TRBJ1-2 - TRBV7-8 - CASSLGPAPGYGYTF TGTGCCAGCAGCTTAGGGCCGGCCCCAGGCTATGGCTACACCTTC
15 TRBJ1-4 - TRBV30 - CAWSVNTPFREKLFF TGTGCCTGGAGTGTGAACACGCCATTCCGCGAAAAACTGTTTTTT
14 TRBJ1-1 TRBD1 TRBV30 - CAWSGQGARTEAFF TGTGCCTGGAGTGGACAGGGGGCGAGGACTGAAGCTTTCTTT
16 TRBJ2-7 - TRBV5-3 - CARIQGGGMGTYEQYF TGTGCCAGAATTCAAGGGGGGGGGATGGGTACCTACGAGCAGTACTTC
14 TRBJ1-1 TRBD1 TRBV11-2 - CASSPTGVSTEAFF TGTGCCAGCAGCCCTACAGGGGTGAGCACTGAAGCTTTCTTT
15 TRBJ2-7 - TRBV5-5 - CASTVPGQPSYEQYF TGTGCCAGCACCGTACCTGGACAGCCTTCCTACGAGCAGTACTTC
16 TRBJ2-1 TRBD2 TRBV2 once CASTVAGAVSYNEQFF TGTGCCAGCACTGTAGCGGGGGCTGTCTCCTACAATGAGCAGTTCTTC
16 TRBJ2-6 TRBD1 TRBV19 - CATRDRGASGANVLTF TGTGCCACTAGGGACAGGGGGGCGTCTGGGGCCAACGTCCTGACTTTC
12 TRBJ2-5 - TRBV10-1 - CASRTEQETQYF TGCGCCAGCCGGACTGAACAAGAGACCCAGTACTTC
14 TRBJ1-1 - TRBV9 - CASSAIATDVEAFF TGTGCCAGCAGCGCGATAGCGACGGATGTGGAAGCTTTCTTT
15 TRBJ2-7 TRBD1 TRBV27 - CASSSDRGRTYEQYF TGTGCCAGCAGTTCGGACAGGGGGCGAACCTACGAGCAGTACTTC
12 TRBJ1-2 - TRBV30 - CAWTPEGYGYTF TGTGCCTGGACCCCGGAGGGCTATGGCTACACCTTC
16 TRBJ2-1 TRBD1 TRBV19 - CASSSGTGGFNNEQFF TGTGCCAGTAGTTCCGGGACAGGGGGGTTTAACAATGAGCAGTTCTTC
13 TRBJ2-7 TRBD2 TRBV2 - CAARREGLDGQYF TGTGCCGCCCGGCGGGAGGGCCTGGACGGGCAGTACTTC
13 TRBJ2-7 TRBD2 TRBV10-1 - CASSELAGDEQYF TGCGCCAGCAGTGAACTAGCGGGAGACGAGCAGTACTTC
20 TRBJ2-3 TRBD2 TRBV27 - CASSLRRRGLAGEGTDTQYF TGTGCCAGCAGTCTGCGACGGAGAGGACTAGCGGGAGAGGGCACAGATACGCAGTATTTT
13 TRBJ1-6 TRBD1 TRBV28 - CATANRGFSPLHF TGTGCCACCGCGAACAGGGGCTTTTCACCCCTCCACTTT
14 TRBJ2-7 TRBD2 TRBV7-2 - CASSWLAGIYEQYF TGTGCCAGCAGCTGGTTAGCGGGGATTTACGAGCAGTACTTC
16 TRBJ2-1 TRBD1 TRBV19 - CASSIGQVQPYNEQFF TGTGCCAGTAGTATCGGACAGGTCCAACCATACAATGAGCAGTTCTTC
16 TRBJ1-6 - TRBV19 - CASQRKESSYNSPLHF TGTGCCAGCCAGAGGAAGGAGAGCTCCTATAATTCACCCCTCCACTTT
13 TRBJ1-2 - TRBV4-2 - CASSHGGGNPHTF TGTGCCAGCAGCCATGGCGGAGGTAACCCTCACACCTTC
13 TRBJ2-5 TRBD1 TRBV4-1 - CASRPTGGGTQYF TGCGCCAGCAGACCGACAGGGGGGGGGACCCAGTACTTC
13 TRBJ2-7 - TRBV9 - CASSGEPVFEQYF TGTGCCAGCAGCGGAGAACCCGTTTTCGAGCAGTACTTC
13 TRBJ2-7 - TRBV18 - CASSPLSSYEQYF TGTGCCAGCTCACCCCTGAGCTCCTACGAGCAGTACTTC
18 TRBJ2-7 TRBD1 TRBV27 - CASLGQGGGGRGSYEQYF TGTGCCAGTTTGGGACAGGGGGGGGGCGGGAGAGGATCCTACGAGCAGTACTTC
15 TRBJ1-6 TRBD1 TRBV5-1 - CASSLGQGHNSPLHF TGCGCCAGCAGCTTGGGACAGGGGCATAATTCACCCCTCCACTTT
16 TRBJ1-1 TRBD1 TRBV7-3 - CSSSLSGTALNTEAFF TGTTCCAGCAGCTTATCCGGGACAGCCTTGAACACTGAAGCTTTCTTT
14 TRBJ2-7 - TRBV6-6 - CATSAGTSSYEQYF TGTGCCACTTCAGCTGGGACTTCATCCTACGAGCAGTACTTC
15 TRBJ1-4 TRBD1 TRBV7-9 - CASSGTGQSNEKLFF TGTGCCAGCAGCGGGACGGGACAGTCAAATGAAAAACTGTTTTTT
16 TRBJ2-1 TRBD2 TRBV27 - CASSLFAGGPYNEQFF TGTGCCAGCAGTTTGTTTGCGGGAGGGCCCTACAATGAGCAGTTCTTC
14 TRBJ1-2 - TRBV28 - CASSLVQGLDGYTF TGTGCCAGCAGTTTAGTACAGGGTCTCGATGGCTACACCTTC
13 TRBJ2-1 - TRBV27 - CASSLDFYNEQFF TGTGCCAGCAGTTTAGACTTTTACAATGAGCAGTTCTTC